This T cell receptor beta chain derives from a study of spatial heterogeneity in lung cancer (dated by TCRdb to about 2019). Study-wide context: Beta-chain transcripts were consistently detected in greater numbers than alpha-chain transcripts, which likely reflected higher beta-chain transcript abundance. In the raw uncorrected reads, each unique combination of TCR and UMI appeared more than ten times on average. The study quantitatively compared TCR alpha and beta repertoires across multiple tumor regions, matched nontumor lung and blood in non-small cell lung cancer. Nonsynonymous mutation counts, determined by whole-exome sequencing of tumor tissue, were related to features of the TCR repertoire. At surgery, hundreds of tumor regions, roughly 62 matched nontumor lung samples and 56 PBMC samples were TCR-sequenced for both alpha and beta chains.

Libraries were built with 5' RACE. TCRdb shows the sequencer as NextSeq 500. The TCR library protocol attached a unique molecular identifier to each TCR cDNA molecule to allow correction of PCR and sequencing errors. The source study handled its data this way. TCR identification, UMI-based error correction and CDR3 extraction were performed with Decombinator tools. TCRs above a frequency of 2 per 1,000, corresponding to the top 1% of the tumor frequency distribution, were defined as expanded. Renyi diversity was computed with the R vegan package after each repertoire had been subsampled 100 times to 5,000 TCRs. CDR3 similarity networks were constructed using string-kernel similarity of amino acid triplets, with links drawn between CDR3s whose pairwise similarity was above 0.82. TCRdb applied fastp at Q25 and MiXCR to the public reads, then kept only in-frame beta chains. Entries are consolidated by CDR3 protein sequence, retaining the most common genes and DNA. The V and J calls and clone size come from TCRdb's table, not from the authors' own analysis. Within this sample are some 15,000 distinct CDR3 sequences, with 14% of them counted one time only. The ten biggest clones cover approximately 40% of the sample.

The time point label, as the study defines it: sample taken at primary tumor resection. TCR sequencing used whole RNA extracted from tumor and nontumor lung tissue, or from cryopreserved PBMC samples, without cell sorting. The donors were 65 to 85 patients from the lung TRACERx cohort who had early-stage, untreated non-small cell lung cancer. Patients were selected for TCR sequencing only if sufficient RNA was available from at least two tumor regions. Points on this clonotype: The clone's antigen remains unknown. Per-base quality was not reported, and no clone a single base away is much larger than it.

General study outcomes and caveats: Confirming at a functional level the hypothesis that regional TCRs recognize regional mutations was considered to require additional single-cell paired TCR alpha and beta sequencing. Ubiquitous expanded tumor TCRs were found in blood more often at tumor resection than at routine follow-up.

The sequenced sample was PBMCs, obtained at surgery. This TCR was recovered from a male donor with early-stage non-small cell lung cancer.

CDR3 reads: CASSESYEQYF. The bases read TGTGCCAGCAGTGAATCATACGAGCAGTACTTC. This chain is built from TRBV25-1 and TRBJ2-7; no D gene call is confident. CDR1 is given as MGHDK and CDR2 as SYGVNS, both from the germline V gene. Inclusive of the bounding cysteine and phenylalanine, the CDR3 is 11 residues long. The kept DNA is CDR3 alone, 33 bases in frame from the first base. Relative to germline, V is 1 base shorter and J is 4 bases shorter, with 2 bases between their ends.